This T cell receptor beta chain was recovered during a study of blood T cell repertoires in COVID-19. Overall study: Sources were T cells, B-cell-depleted T cells, or PBMCs; the material itself was cDNA or gDNA.

Assay used: immunoSEQ multiplex PCR; TCRdb lists only in-frame clones, some missing. The sample carries tens of thousands of clones, 75% to 90% recorded once. This CDR3 has 14 amino acids. Trimming took off 8 bases at V and 5 bases at J, with 15 bases between the two ends. Germline-derived CDR1 and CDR2 are KGHDR and SFDVKD. The chain combines TRBV24-1 with TRBJ2-1; D ambiguous. The receptor's source is a man older than 75 with active or convalescent COVID-19. The sequenced material came from peripheral blood. The CDR3 region has the DNA TGTGCCACCATATGTTCTAATTTTAACAATGAGCAGTTCTTC. This sequence encodes CATICSNFNNEQFF.